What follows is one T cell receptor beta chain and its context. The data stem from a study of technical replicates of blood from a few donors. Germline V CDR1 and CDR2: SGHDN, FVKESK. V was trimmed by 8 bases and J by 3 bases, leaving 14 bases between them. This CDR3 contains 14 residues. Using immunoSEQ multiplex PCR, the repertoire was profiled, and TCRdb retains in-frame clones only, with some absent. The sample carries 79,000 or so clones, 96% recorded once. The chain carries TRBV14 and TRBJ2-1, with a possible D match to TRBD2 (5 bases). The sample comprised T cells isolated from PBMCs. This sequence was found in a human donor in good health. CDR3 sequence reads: CASGNSDLYNEQFF. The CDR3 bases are TGTGCCAGCGGGAATAGCGACCTCTACAATGAGCAGTTCTTC.